Sequencing of this T cell receptor (beta chain) was carried out in a study of T-cell memory formation after mild COVID-19. In the study overall: There were largely donor-specific TCR clusters.

Broader study findings: Clones contracting over day 15 to 85 were CD4/CD8 balanced, with later expanders leaning CD4+.

5'RACE, which relied on constant-segment primers, yielded TCR alpha and TCR beta cDNA libraries carrying sample barcodes and UMIs. One entry per CDR3 protein results from TCRdb running MiXCR on the 5' RACE reads. The sample records roughly 150,000 distinct CDR3 sequences, around 13% being singletons. V was trimmed by 2 bases and J by 0 bases, leaving 19 bases between them. The CDR3 length is 18 residues. The table lists this clonotype with many counts. Its antigen remains unidentified. The rearrangement links TRBV12-3 or TRBV12-4 to TRBJ1-1; D is undetermined. The source material was PBMCs or a T cell subset sorted from them (not recorded which). This TCR derives from a man aged 18 to 35 who had mild COVID-19 (a few samples of this study predate the infection). Cell type and time point are not known. DNA of the CDR3: TGTGCCAGCAGTTTACCCCCGACGGGCCTCATCGTGAACACTGAAGCTTTCTTT. Its translation is CASSLPPTGLIVNTEAFF.